These 16 T cell receptor beta chains originate from one sample sequenced in a study of T cells after yellow fever vaccination. TCRdb itself ran the 5' RACE reads through MiXCR, one entry per CDR3 protein. The table includes about 320,000 distinct CDR3 sequences, about 4.5% detected once. This specimen consisted of PBMCs, obtained 15 days after the yellow fever booster vaccination. The receptors were sampled from a man aged 18-30 years who received the YFV17D yellow fever vaccine.

This clonotype has a count of ten or more. The V call is TRBV28, the J call TRBJ1-1, with 7 bases matching TRBD1. V shed 2 bases, J shed 5 bases, and the junction held 5 bases outside the gene matches. The V gene's germline CDR1 is MDHEN and CDR2 SYDVKM. CDR3 size: 14 residues. The CDR3 sequence is CASSLRQGWTEAFF. CDR3 in DNA: TGTGCCAGCAGTTTACGACAGGGTTGGACTGAAGCTTTCTTT.

The chain employs TRBV20-1 and TRBJ1-1; a weak D match, TRBD1 (6 bases). The germline V gene has CDR1 DFQATT and CDR2 SNEGSKA (reference sequence). This CDR3 is 15 amino acids long. V was trimmed by 2 bases and J by 0 bases, leaving 13 bases between them. CDR3 DNA sequence: TGCAGTGCTAGACAAACCAGGGGATTGAACACTGAAGCTTTCTTT. Amino acid sequence: CSARQTRGLNTEAFF.

This clonotype was observed many times. The chain employs TRBV4-3 and TRBJ1-4; 7 bases match TRBD1. CDR3 length: 15 residues. V lost 0 bases to trimming and J lost 5 bases; unmatched junction nucleotides: 3. CDR1 is LGHNA, CDR2 YSLEER, per germline. As DNA, the CDR3 is TGCGCCAGCAGCCAAGAGGACAGGTCAAATGAAAAACTGTTTTTT. As protein: CASSQEDRSNEKLFF.

This clonotype was observed many times. A read error may be the cause here, since a much bigger clone is one base away. The rearrangement links TRBV4-3 to TRBJ1-5; D uncertain. The CDR3 has 13 amino acids. With 3 bases removed from V and 4 bases from J, the gap between germline ends came to 7 bases. From germline, CDR1 is LGHNA and CDR2 YSLEER. This CDR3 is CASSHGENQPQHF. The CDR3 region has the DNA TGCGCCAGCAGCCACGGGGAGAATCAGCCCCAGCATTTT.

This sequence joins TRBV9 and TRBJ2-6; D gene unclear. Trimming pared 3 bases from V and 3 bases from J, leaving 7 bases between. Germline-derived CDR1 and CDR2 are SGDLS and YYNGEE. This CDR3 is 14 amino acids long. In DNA, the CDR3 is TGTGCCAGCAGCGCGGGTGTTGGGGCCAACGTCCTGACTTTC. Translation: CASSAGVGANVLTF.

The V and J genes are TRBV19 and TRBJ1-1; 9 nucleotides agree with TRBD1. There are 16 residues in the CDR3. The germline CDR1 and CDR2 sequences are LNHDA and SQIVND (reference sequence). The ends lost 5 bases at V and 2 bases at J; junction bases unmatched: 9. In nucleotides, the CDR3 is TGTGCCAGTAGTGCCAGACAGGGGGGCTTTAACACTGAAGCTTTCTTT. Amino acids: CASSARQGGFNTEAFF.

The gene calls are TRBV5-6 and TRBJ1-1, with D uncertain. This CDR3 is built from 14 residues. Trimming removed 2 bases at V and 1 base at J, with 9 bases between. Germline CDR1 SGHDT, CDR2 YYEEEE. CDR3 in DNA: TGTGCCAGCAGCTTACTGGACTGGAACACTGAAGCTTTCTTT. It codes for CASSLLDWNTEAFF.

This clonotype was observed many times. V is TRBV20-1 and J is TRBJ2-2; TRBD1 matches 10 bases. After removal of 3 bases from V and 10 bases from J, the junction contained 11 bases not matched to a gene. The CDR3 is 15 amino acids. Germline V CDR1 and CDR2: DFQATT, SNEGSKA (reference sequence). CDR3 sequence: CSARGAGQGSEELFF. The CDR3 DNA follows: TGCAGTGCTAGGGGGGCGGGACAGGGGAGTGAGGAGCTGTTTTTT.

This clonotype was counted many times. The chain uses TRBV2 and TRBJ2-5; the D gene is possibly TRBD2 (6 bases). In germline, CDR1 is SNHLY, CDR2 FYNNEI. V shed 5 bases and J shed 4 bases, with 11 bases lying between them. The CDR3 runs to 13 residues. The CDR3 DNA reads as TGTGCCAGCAGTTATGACGGGGGAGAGACCCAGTACTTC. It is translated as CASSYDGGETQYF.

This clonotype has a count of ten or more. This rearrangement joins TRBV3-1 to TRBJ2-1; 9 bases are shared with TRBD2. Trimming cost V 4 bases and J 0 bases; bases outside gene matches: 16. CDR3 length: 20 amino acids. The germline V gene encodes CDR1 LGHDT and CDR2 YNNKEL (reference sequence). The CDR3 DNA follows: TGTGCCAGCAGCCGGGGGATTCGTGCTAGCGGGGCGCCCTCCTACAATGAGCAGTTCTTC. It codes for CASSRGIRASGAPSYNEQFF.

This clonotype has at least ten counts. The V and J genes are TRBV29-1 and TRBJ1-1; tentatively, D is TRBD1 (5 bases). Trimming pared 8 bases from V and 4 bases from J, leaving 17 bases between. The V gene's germline CDR1 is SQVTM and CDR2 ANQGSEA. The CDR3 extends over 13 amino acids. CDR3 in amino acids: CSSPGGAGTEAFF. The CDR3 DNA reads as TGCAGCTCCCCGGGTGGGGCGGGCACTGAAGCTTTCTTT.

The chain combines TRBV7-2 with TRBJ2-5, with TRBD2 as a possible D gene (5 bases). Germline assignment: CDR1 SGHTA and CDR2 FQGNSA. V shed 10 bases and J shed 6 bases, with 18 bases lying between them. The CDR3 contains 13 residues. In nucleotides, the CDR3 is TGTGCCACCGTCGCCTCCCCGGGAAAGACCCAGTACTTC. Protein product: CATVASPGKTQYF. The entire variable domain, with the rest obtained from reference TRBV7-2 and TRBJ2-5, is as follows: GAGVSQSPSNKVTEKGKDVELRCDPISGHTALYWYRQSLGQGLEFLIYFQGNSAPDKSGLPSDRFSAERTGGSVSTLTIQRTQQEDSAVYLCATVASPGKTQYFGPGTRLLVL.

The J gene is TRBJ1-5, the V gene TRBV6-2 or TRBV6-3; D is perhaps TRBD1 (5 bases). The germline V gene has CDR1 MNHEY and CDR2 SVGEGT. The germline V and J ends were trimmed by 5 bases and 1 base, with 15 bases remaining between them. This CDR3 is 16 amino acids long. The CDR3 sequence is CASSERGRVSNQPQHF. CDR3 nucleotides: TGTGCCAGCAGTGAAAGGGGACGGGTGAGCAATCAGCCCCAGCATTTT.

There are a few counts of this clonotype. The chain uses TRBV2 and TRBJ2-7; D assignment may be TRBD1 or TRBD2 (5 bases each). The CDR3 covers 14 residues. The germline gives CDR1 SNHLY, CDR2 FYNNEI. Trimming pared 7 bases from V and 0 bases from J, leaving 13 bases between. The DNA for the CDR3 is TGTGCCAGCAAATCCGGGGCTAACTCCTACGAGCAGTACTTC. Residues: CASKSGANSYEQYF. The full variable domain, with the rest looked up from reference TRBV2 and TRBJ2-7, is EPEVTQTPSHQVTQMGQEVILRCVPISNHLYFYWYRQILGQKVEFLVSFYNNEISEKSEIFDDQFSVERPDGSNFTLKIRSTKLEDSAMYFCASKSGANSYEQYFGPGTRLTVT.

This clonotype occurred a few times. The chain joins TRBV4-1 to TRBJ1-1, with D maybe TRBD1 (5 bases). The CDR3 totals 12 residues. V gave up 6 bases and J gave up 1 base, with 6 bases separating them. Germline CDR1 is MGHRA and CDR2 is YSYEKL. Written as DNA, the CDR3 is TGCGCCAGCAGGGGGCAGAACACTGAAGCTTTCTTT. Translating it yields CASRGQNTEAFF.

This clonotype has ten or more counts. V is TRBV7-2 and J is TRBJ2-5; 8 bases line up with TRBD2. V shed 6 bases, J shed 9 bases, and the junction held 12 bases outside the gene matches. CDR1 is SGHTA and CDR2 is FQGNSA in the germline V gene. This CDR3 has 14 residues. This CDR3 is CASRRAGAAGAQYF. CDR3 in DNA: TGTGCCAGCAGACGAGCGGGTGCAGCGGGGGCCCAGTACTTC.